The 20 T cell receptor beta chains in this list originate from one sample, sequenced in a study of T-cell reconstitution after alpha-beta-depleted transplantation in children. Unique molecular identifiers were incorporated into the prepared TCRbeta library. Each CDR3 protein is one row after TCRdb ran MiXCR on the PCR reads. This table has about 200,000 distinct CDR3 sequences, 6.3% appearing once. Here the sequenced sample was PBMCs, taken before TCRalphabeta/CD19-depleted stem cell transplant. The receptors derive from a girl in the first two years of life with combined immunodeficiency, due to receive a stem cell transplant.

Many counts were recorded for this clonotype. The chain has TRBV28 and TRBJ1-2; maybe TRBD1 (5 bases). V shed 3 bases and J shed 7 bases, with 18 bases lying between them. The CDR3 has 15 residues. CDR1 and CDR2 (germline): MDHEN, SYDVKM. The CDR3 spells CASSFWGEGRSGYTF. The CDR3 DNA sequence: TGTGCCAGCAGTTTCTGGGGGGAGGGGAGGTCTGGCTACACCTTC.

At least ten counts were recorded for this clonotype. The rearrangement joins TRBV13 to TRBJ2-4, with no clear D. CDR3 size: 15 residues. V lost 4 bases to trimming and J lost 1 base, with 11 bases between them. CDR1 is PRHDT, CDR2 FYEKMQ, per germline (reference sequence). As DNA, the CDR3 is TGTGCCAGCAGCTCGACACCCTTTGCCAAAAACATTCAGTACTTC. Its protein is CASSSTPFAKNIQYF.

Only a few counts were recorded for this clonotype. The chain employs TRBV25-1 and TRBJ2-2; possibly TRBD1 or TRBD2 for D (6 bases each). The CDR3 covers 14 residues. Germline V lookup: CDR1 MGHDK, CDR2 SYGVNS. Trimming removed 4 bases at V and 6 bases at J, with 12 bases between. The DNA of the CDR3 is TGTGCCAGCAGTGGTGTGAGGGGGGCCGGGGAGCTGTTTTTT. This sequence encodes CASSGVRGAGELFF. The entire variable domain, with the rest obtained from reference TRBV25-1 and TRBJ2-2, is as follows: EADIYQTPRYLVIGTGKKITLECSQTMGHDKMYWYQQDPGMELHLIHYSYGVNSTEKGDLSSESTVSRIRTEHFPLTLESARPSHTSQYLCASSGVRGAGELFFGEGSRLTVL.

The V call is TRBV5-2, the J call TRBJ2-7; the table's D gene call, TRBD1, was not cross checked with the DNA. TRBV5-2 has pseudogene status. The CDR3 has 13 amino acids. The CDR3 sequence is CARGPGLSYEQYF. The CDR3 coding sequence is TGTGCCAGGGGCCCCGGGCTCTCCTACGAGCAGTACTTC.

This clonotype was observed many times. This rearrangement joins TRBV12-3 or TRBV12-4 to TRBJ2-1; TRBD2 aligns across 7 bases. With V trimmed by 5 bases and J by 8 bases, 12 bases remained unmatched. This CDR3 has 15 residues. This CDR3 is CASSPLAGESDEQFF. CDR3 nucleotides: TGTGCCAGCAGTCCCCTCGCGGGAGAATCGGATGAGCAGTTCTTC.

This clonotype has ten or more counts. The rearrangement joins TRBV6-2 or TRBV6-3 to TRBJ2-6, with 9 bases identical to TRBD1. CDR1 and CDR2 (germline): MNHEY, SVGEGT. J gave up 4 bases and V 0 bases, and 13 bases lay outside the gene matches. The CDR3 runs to 20 residues. This CDR3 reads CASSYSKWGQGISGANVLTF. The CDR3 coding sequence is TGTGCCAGCAGTTACTCGAAGTGGGGACAGGGTATCTCCGGGGCCAACGTCCTGACTTTC.

This clonotype was picked up one time. The genes are TRBV4-3 and TRBJ1-2; D may be TRBD1 (5 bases). V lost 0 bases to trimming and J lost 2 bases, with 10 bases between them. CDR1 and CDR2 from the germline V gene are LGHNA and YSLEER. CDR3 length: 15 residues. In DNA, the CDR3 is TGCGCCAGCAGCCAAGATCACGGGGGGAACTATGGCTACACCTTC. Translating it yields CASSQDHGGNYGYTF.

The J gene is TRBJ2-1, the V gene TRBV7-3, with TRBD2 identical over 14 bases. V dropped 8 bases and J dropped 3; count of bases not matched to a gene: 15. CDR1 is SGHTA and CDR2 is FQGTGA in the germline V gene. CDR3 size: 19 residues. The CDR3 region has the DNA TGTGCCAGCTGGTTACAGAGGACTAGCGGGGGGACCTTCTACAATGAGCAGTTCTTC. It yields the protein CASWLQRTSGGTFYNEQFF.

The chain combines TRBV11-2 with TRBJ2-6; 7 nucleotides line up with TRBD2. The CDR3 is 19 amino acids. CDR1 and CDR2 from the germline V gene are SGHAT and FQNNGV. The V and J ends lost 1 base and 0 bases, in that order; junction bases with no gene match: 9. The CDR3 DNA reads TGTGCCAGCAGCTTAGGTCTGTGGCTAGCGGACTCTGGGGCCAACGTCCTGACTTTC. Its translation: CASSLGLWLADSGANVLTF.

This clonotype has at least ten counts. The rearrangement uses TRBV20-1 and TRBJ2-7; 8 nucleotides align to TRBD2. Trimming took 0 bases from V and 2 from J; bases not matched to a gene: 6. Germline V gives CDR1 DFQATT, CDR2 SNEGSKA (reference sequence). CDR3 length equals 15 residues. In DNA form, the CDR3 reads TGCAGTGCTAGAGATTCCCTAGCGGGCGCCTACGAGCAGTACTTC. Protein product: CSARDSLAGAYEQYF.

V usage is TRBV5-1 and J usage is TRBJ1-5, with D perhaps matching TRBD1 (5 bases). Germline loops: CDR1 SGHRS, CDR2 YFSETQ. This CDR3 has 14 residues. The germline V and J ends were trimmed by 0 bases and 6 bases, with 10 bases remaining between them. The CDR3 DNA follows: TGCGCCAGCAGCTTGGCTGGGGGGGGTCAGCCCCAGCATTTT. Residues: CASSLAGGGQPQHF.

This clonotype was seen ten or more times. The rearrangement links TRBV28 to TRBJ2-3, with TRBD1 as a possible D gene (6 bases). The CDR3 sequence is 16 residues long. With 5 bases removed from V and 2 bases from J, the gap between germline ends came to 17 bases. From germline, CDR1 is MDHEN and CDR2 SYDVKM. The CDR3 region has the DNA TGTGCCAGCAGTCCCGGGACAACCACTTTCACAGATACGCAGTATTTT. Protein sequence: CASSPGTTTFTDTQYF.

This clonotype was counted at least ten times. The chain links TRBV3-1 to TRBJ2-2, with TRBD2 matching 12 bases. This CDR3 has 15 amino acids. Trimming removed 8 bases from V and 1 base from J; junction bases left unmatched: 2. Germline-derived CDR1 and CDR2 are LGHDT and YNNKEL (reference sequence). The CDR3 DNA reads as TGTGCCAGCGGGGGACTAGCGGGGAACACCGGGGAGCTGTTTTTT. Amino acids: CASGGLAGNTGELFF.

Ten or more counts support this clonotype. The junction departs from the called germline gene at one end, perhaps through a read error. The chain couples TRBV28 to TRBJ1-1; D may be TRBD1 (5 bases). Germline V lookup: CDR1 MDHEN, CDR2 SYDVKM. The CDR3 is 11 residues long. CDR3 sequence (DNA): TGTGCCAGCAGTTTGGGGGGTGAAGGTTTCTTT. It specifies CASSLGGEGFF. The whole variable domain, filled in from reference TRBV28 and TRBJ1-1, reads DVKVTQSSRYLVKRTGEKVFLECVQDMDHENMFWYRQDPGLGLRLIYFSYDVKMKEKGDIPEGYSVSREKKERFSLILESASTNQTSMYLCASSLGGEGFFGQGTRLTVV.

The table lists this clonotype with many counts. The rearrangement uses TRBV7-2 and TRBJ1-2; 7 nucleotides align to TRBD1. The CDR3 runs to 13 residues. CDR1 and CDR2 (germline): SGHTA, FQGNSA. The trim removed 5 bases at V and 5 bases at J, leaving 5 bases unmatched. Written as DNA, the CDR3 is TGTGCCAGCAGCCGTGGGACAGATTATGGCTACACCTTC. Translation gives CASSRGTDYGYTF.

This clonotype has at least ten counts. The chain links TRBV29-1 to TRBJ2-5, with a tentative D call TRBD2 (6 bases). The germline V and J ends were trimmed by 6 bases and 2 bases, with 13 bases remaining between them. The CDR3 consists of 13 residues. Germline V lookup: CDR1 SQVTM, CDR2 ANQGSEA. The CDR3 DNA is TGCAGCGTCGGGGGAGCTTTTCAAGAGACCCAGTACTTC. It encodes CSVGGAFQETQYF.

This clonotype was seen many times. This sequence joins TRBV20-1 and TRBJ2-5; possible D gene TRBD1, 5 bases. Germline V gene lookup returns CDR1 DFQATT and CDR2 SNEGSKA (reference sequence). This CDR3 contains 13 residues. Trimming stripped 6 bases from V and 5 bases from J, with 16 bases between. This chain's CDR3 is CSAREVAEETQYF. CDR3 sequence (DNA): TGCAGTGCCAGGGAAGTGGCCGAGGAGACCCAGTACTTC.

This clonotype appeared many times. The gene calls are TRBV6-5 and TRBJ2-5; the D is unclear. Trimming took 2 bases from V and 5 from J, leaving 21 bases between them. The CDR3 is made up of 17 amino acids. Germline V lookup: CDR1 MNHEY, CDR2 SVGAGI. The CDR3 loop reads CASSYPLGARPQETQYF. Here the CDR3 DNA reads TGTGCCAGCAGTTACCCCCTCGGAGCCCGGCCTCAGGAGACCCAGTACTTC.

The sample holds many counts of this clonotype. V and J are TRBV24-1 and TRBJ2-7; either TRBD1 or TRBD2 may supply D (5 bases each). The V gene's germline CDR1 is KGHDR and CDR2 SFDVKD. This CDR3 contains 15 residues. V lost 2 bases to trimming and J lost 3 bases, with 13 bases between them. CDR3 DNA: TGTGCCACCAGTGATTCCCGGGACCTACTCTACGAGCAGTACTTC. Its translation is CATSDSRDLLYEQYF.

This clonotype was counted many times. The J gene is TRBJ2-5, the V gene TRBV7-9; D may be TRBD2 (5 bases). CDR3 length: 12 residues. V was clipped by 5 bases and J by 3 bases, with 7 bases between them. Germline CDR1 SEHNR, CDR2 FQNEAQ (reference sequence). CDR3 in amino acids: CASSKLEETQYF. The CDR3 DNA is TGTGCCAGCAGCAAACTAGAAGAGACCCAGTACTTC.